The table lists the clone carrying this T cell receptor beta chain with a few counts. The antigen is unknown. This sample is drawn from a study of cytomegalovirus exposure and HLA in healthy donors. Overall study results and limits: Apart from CMV serostatus, no immune exposure information was available.

The J segment lost 0 bases and the V segment lost 7 bases, leaving 4 bases of the junction unmatched. The CDR3 has 14 residues. Per the germline V gene, CDR1 is MNHNS and CDR2 is SASEGT. Vbeta (60) and Jbeta (13) primers were used in the PCR. This table comes from immunoSEQ multiplex PCR, and its TCRdb copy is limited to in-frame clones, with some not included. The sample has about 140,000 clones, less than 80% seen once; the top ten hold about 2%. This rearrangement joins TRBV6-1 to TRBJ2-3; 7 nucleotides line up with TRBD2. This clonotype was obtained from a female donor in good health and CMV-seropositive. The sample taken for sequencing was PBMCs. CDR3 DNA: TGTGCCAGCACCTGGGAGGGTAGCACAGATACGCAGTATTTT. Amino acid sequence: CASTWEGSTDTQYF.